The 2 T cell receptor beta chains listed next were all sequenced from one sample in a study of blood T cell repertoires in COVID-19. Profiling relied on immunoSEQ multiplex PCR, and the TCRdb table lists in-frame clones only, not all of them. The sample records 87,000 or so clones, around 87% being singletons. The sample taken for sequencing was peripheral blood. The receptor source for this set is a woman over 75 with acute or convalescent COVID-19.

The chain employs TRBV3-1 (or the pseudogene TRBV3-2) and TRBJ1-2; 9 bases match TRBD1. CDR1 and CDR2 from the germline V gene are LGHDT and YNNKEL (reference sequence). With V trimmed by 5 bases and J by 8 bases, 18 bases remained unmatched. The CDR3 is made up of 17 amino acids. CDR3 DNA sequence: TGTGCCAGCAGCACCCCAACGCTGGACAGGGGAAAGGGGGGCTACACCTTC. It codes for CASSTPTLDRGKGGYTF.

This clone was detected a few times. The chain couples TRBV5-1 to TRBJ2-7; D is uncertain. Germline V gives CDR1 SGHRS, CDR2 YFSETQ. This CDR3 comprises 14 residues. V lost 4 bases and J 0 bases, leaving 11 bases between the germline ends. CDR3 coding DNA: TGCGCCAGCAGCGTCCAGGCCCTCTCCTACGAGCAGTACTTC. Its protein product is CASSVQALSYEQYF.